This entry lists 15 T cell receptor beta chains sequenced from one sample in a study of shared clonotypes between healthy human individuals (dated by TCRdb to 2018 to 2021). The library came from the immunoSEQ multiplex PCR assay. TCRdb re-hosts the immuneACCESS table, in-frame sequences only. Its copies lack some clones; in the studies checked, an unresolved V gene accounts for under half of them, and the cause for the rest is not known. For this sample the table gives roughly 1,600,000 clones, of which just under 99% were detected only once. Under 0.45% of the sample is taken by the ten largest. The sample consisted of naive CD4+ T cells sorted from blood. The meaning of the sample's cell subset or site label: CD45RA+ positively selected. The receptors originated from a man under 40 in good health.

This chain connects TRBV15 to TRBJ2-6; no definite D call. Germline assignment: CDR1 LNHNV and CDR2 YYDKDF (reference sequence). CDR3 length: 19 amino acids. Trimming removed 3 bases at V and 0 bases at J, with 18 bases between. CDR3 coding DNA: TGTGCCACCAGCAGGTTCCGGGTAAACCCTTCCTCTGGGGCCAACGTCCTGACTTTC. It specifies CATSRFRVNPSSGANVLTF.

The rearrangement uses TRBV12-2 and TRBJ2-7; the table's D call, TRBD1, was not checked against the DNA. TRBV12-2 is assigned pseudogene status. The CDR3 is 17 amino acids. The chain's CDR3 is CASRLAPGGTGKYEQYF. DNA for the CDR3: TGTGCAAGTCGCTTAGCCCCGGGGGGGACAGGGAAATACGAGCAGTACTTC.

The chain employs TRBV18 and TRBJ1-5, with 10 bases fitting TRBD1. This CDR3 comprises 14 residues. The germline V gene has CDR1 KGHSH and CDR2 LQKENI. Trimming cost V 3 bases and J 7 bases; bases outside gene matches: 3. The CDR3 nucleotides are TGTGCCAGCTCACCCGGGACAGGGGAACAGCCCCAGCATTTT. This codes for CASSPGTGEQPQHF.

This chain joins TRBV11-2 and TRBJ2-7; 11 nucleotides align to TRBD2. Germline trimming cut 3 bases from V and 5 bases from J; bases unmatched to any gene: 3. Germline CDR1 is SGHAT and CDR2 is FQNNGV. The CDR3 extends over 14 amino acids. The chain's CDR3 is CASSFPLAGDEQYF. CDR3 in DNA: TGTGCCAGCAGCTTCCCACTAGCGGGAGACGAGCAGTACTTC.

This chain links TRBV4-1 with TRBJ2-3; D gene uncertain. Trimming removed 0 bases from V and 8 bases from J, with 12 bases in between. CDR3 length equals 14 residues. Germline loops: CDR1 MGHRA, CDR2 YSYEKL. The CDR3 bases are TGCGCCAGCAGCCAAGATGATGGTTTCGGTACGCAGTATTTT. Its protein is CASSQDDGFGTQYF.

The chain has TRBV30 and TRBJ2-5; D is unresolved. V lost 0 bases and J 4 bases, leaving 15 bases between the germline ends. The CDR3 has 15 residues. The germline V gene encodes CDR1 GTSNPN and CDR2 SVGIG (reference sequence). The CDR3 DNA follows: TGTGCCTGGAGTGTAAGATTTTTCGTCAGAGAGACCCAGTACTTC. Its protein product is CAWSVRFFVRETQYF.

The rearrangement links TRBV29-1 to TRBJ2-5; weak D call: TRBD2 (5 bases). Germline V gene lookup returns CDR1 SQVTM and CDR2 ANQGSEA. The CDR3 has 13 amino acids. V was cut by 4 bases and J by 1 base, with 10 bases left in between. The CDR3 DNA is TGCAGCGTTGGAGGGCAGCTCCAAGAGACCCAGTACTTC. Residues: CSVGGQLQETQYF.

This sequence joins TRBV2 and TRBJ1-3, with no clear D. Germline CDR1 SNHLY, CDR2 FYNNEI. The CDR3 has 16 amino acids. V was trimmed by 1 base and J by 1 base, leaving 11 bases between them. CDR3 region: CASSEDRARSGNTIYF. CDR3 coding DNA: TGTGCCAGCAGTGAAGATAGGGCACGATCTGGAAACACCATATATTTT.

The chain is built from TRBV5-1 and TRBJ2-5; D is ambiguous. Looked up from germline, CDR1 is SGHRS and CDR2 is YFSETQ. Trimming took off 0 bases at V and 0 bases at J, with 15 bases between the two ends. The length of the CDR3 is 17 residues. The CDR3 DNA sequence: TGCGCCAGCAGCTTGGGGGTGGTCGGGCCGTACCAAGAGACCCAGTACTTC. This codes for CASSLGVVGPYQETQYF.

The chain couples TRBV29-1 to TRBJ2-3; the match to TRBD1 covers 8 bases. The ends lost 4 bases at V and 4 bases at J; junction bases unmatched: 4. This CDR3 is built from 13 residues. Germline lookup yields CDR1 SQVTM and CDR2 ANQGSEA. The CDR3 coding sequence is TGCAGCGTTGGGACAGGGTGGCCAGATACGCAGTATTTT. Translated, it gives CSVGTGWPDTQYF.

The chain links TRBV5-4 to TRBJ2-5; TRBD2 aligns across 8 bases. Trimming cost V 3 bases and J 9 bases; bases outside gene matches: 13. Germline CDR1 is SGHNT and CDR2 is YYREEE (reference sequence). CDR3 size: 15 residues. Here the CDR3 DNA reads TGTGCCAGCAGCTCCGAAAAGCGGGGGCCCATGGCCCAGTACTTC. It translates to CASSSEKRGPMAQYF.

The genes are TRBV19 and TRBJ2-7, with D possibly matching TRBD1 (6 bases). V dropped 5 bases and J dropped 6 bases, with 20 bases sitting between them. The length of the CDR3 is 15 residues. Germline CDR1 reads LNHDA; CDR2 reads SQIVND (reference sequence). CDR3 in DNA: TGTGCCAGTAGTGTACTCAGGGGTGGGCTAAGCGAGCAGTACTTC. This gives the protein CASSVLRGGLSEQYF.

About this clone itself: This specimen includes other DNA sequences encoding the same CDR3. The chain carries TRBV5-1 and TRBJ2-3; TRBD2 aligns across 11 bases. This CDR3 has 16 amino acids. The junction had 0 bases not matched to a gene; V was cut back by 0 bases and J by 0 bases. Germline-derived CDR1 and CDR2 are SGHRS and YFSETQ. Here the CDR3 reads CASSLGLAGSTDTQYF. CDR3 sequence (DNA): TGCGCCAGCAGCTTGGGACTAGCGGGAAGCACAGATACGCAGTATTTT.

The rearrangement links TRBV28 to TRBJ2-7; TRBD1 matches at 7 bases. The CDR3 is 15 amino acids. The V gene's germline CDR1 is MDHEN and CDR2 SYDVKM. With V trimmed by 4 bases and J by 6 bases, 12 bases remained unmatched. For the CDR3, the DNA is TGTGCCAGCAGTTCCCCCGGGACAGCTAAGGGCGAGCAGTACTTC. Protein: CASSSPGTAKGEQYF.

CDR3 protein: CASSRTSADTQYF. For the CDR3, the DNA is TGTGCCAGCAGCCGGACTAGCGCAGATACGCAGTATTTT. The chain joins TRBV14 to TRBJ2-3, with 9 positions matching TRBD2. Per germline, CDR1 SGHDN and CDR2 FVKESK. The trim removed 4 bases at V and 4 bases at J, leaving 0 bases unmatched. The CDR3 sequence is 13 residues long. The complete variable domain, with remaining parts taken from reference TRBV14 and TRBJ2-3, reads EAGVTQFPSHSVIEKGQTVTLRCDPISGHDNLYWYRRVMGKEIKFLLHFVKESKQDESGMPNNRFLAERTGGTYSTLKVQPAELEDSGVYFCASSRTSADTQYFGPGTRLTVL.